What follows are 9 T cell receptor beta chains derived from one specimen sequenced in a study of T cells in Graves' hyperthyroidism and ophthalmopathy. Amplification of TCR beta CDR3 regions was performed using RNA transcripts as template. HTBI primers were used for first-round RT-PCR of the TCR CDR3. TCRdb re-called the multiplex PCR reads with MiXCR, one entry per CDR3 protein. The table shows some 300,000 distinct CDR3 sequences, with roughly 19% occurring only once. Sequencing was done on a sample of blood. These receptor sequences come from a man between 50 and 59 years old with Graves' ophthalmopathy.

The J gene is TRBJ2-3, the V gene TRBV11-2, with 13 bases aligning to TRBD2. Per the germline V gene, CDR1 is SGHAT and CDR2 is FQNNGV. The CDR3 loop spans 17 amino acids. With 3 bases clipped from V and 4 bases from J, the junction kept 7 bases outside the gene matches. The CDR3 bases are TGTGCCAGCAGCTTCGGGACTAGCGGGATTGGGGCAGATACGCAGTATTTT. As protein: CASSFGTSGIGADTQYF. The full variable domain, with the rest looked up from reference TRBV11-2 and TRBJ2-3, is EAGVAQSPRYKIIEKRQSVAFWCNPISGHATLYWYQQILGQGPKLLIQFQNNGVVDDSQLPKDRFSAERLKGVDSTLKIQPAKLEDSAVYLCASSFGTSGIGADTQYFGPGTRLTVL.

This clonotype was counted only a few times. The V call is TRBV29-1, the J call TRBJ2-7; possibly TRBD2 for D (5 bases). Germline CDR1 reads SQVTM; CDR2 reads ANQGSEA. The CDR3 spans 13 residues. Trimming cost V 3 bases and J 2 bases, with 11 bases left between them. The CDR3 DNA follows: TGCAGCGTTGACGATAGCGATACCTACGAGCAGTACTTC. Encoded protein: CSVDDSDTYEQYF.

The CDR3 bases are TGCAGTGCTAGAGTTGGACAGGGTTTAACCGGGGAGCTGTTTTTT. It is translated as CSARVGQGLTGELFF. The chain carries TRBV20-1 and TRBJ2-2, with 8 bases fitting TRBD1. Germline lookup yields CDR1 DFQATT and CDR2 SNEGSKA (reference sequence). CDR3 size: 15 residues. V was clipped by 1 base and J by 5 bases; unmatched bases: 6.

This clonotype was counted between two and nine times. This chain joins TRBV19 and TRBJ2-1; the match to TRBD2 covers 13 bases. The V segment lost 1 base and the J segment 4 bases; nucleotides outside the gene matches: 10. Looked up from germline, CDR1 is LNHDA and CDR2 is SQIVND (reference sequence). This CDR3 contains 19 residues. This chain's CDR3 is CASSIGQTSGRGSYNEQFF. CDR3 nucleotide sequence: TGTGCCAGTAGTATAGGTCAAACTAGCGGGAGGGGGTCATACAATGAGCAGTTCTTC. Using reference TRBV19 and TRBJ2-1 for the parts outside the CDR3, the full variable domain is DGGITQSPKYLFRKEGQNVTLSCEQNLNHDAMYWYRQDPGQGLRLIYYSQIVNDFQKGDIAEGYSVSREKKESFPLTVTSAQKNPTAFYLCASSIGQTSGRGSYNEQFFGPGTRLTVL.

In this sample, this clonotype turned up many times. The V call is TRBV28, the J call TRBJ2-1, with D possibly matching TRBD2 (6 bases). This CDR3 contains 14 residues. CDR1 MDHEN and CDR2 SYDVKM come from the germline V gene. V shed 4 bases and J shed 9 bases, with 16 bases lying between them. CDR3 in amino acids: CASSSRLTSSEQFF. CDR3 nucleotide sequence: TGTGCCAGCAGTTCCCGACTCACTAGCAGTGAGCAGTTCTTC. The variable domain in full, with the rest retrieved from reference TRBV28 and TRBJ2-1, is DVKVTQSSRYLVKRTGEKVFLECVQDMDHENMFWYRQDPGLGLRLIYFSYDVKMKEKGDIPEGYSVSREKKERFSLILESASTNQTSMYLCASSSRLTSSEQFFGPGTRLTVL.

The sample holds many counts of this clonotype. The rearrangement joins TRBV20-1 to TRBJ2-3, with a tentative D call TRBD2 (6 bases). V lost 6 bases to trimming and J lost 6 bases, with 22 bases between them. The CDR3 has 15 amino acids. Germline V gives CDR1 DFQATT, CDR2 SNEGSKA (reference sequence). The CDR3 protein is CSASGTSTHMDTQYF. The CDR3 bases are TGCAGTGCCTCCGGGACTTCCACACACATGGATACGCAGTATTTT.

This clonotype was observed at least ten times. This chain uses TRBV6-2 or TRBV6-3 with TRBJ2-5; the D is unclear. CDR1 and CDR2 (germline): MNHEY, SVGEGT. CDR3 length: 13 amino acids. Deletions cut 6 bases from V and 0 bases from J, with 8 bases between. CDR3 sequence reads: CASRRVDQETQYF. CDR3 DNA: TGTGCCAGCAGAAGGGTTGACCAAGAGACCCAGTACTTC.

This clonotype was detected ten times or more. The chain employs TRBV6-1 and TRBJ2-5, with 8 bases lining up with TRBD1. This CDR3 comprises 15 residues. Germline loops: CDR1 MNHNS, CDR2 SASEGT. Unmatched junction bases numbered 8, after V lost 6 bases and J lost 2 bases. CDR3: CASRHARTGQETQYF. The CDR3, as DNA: TGTGCCAGCAGACACGCACGGACAGGGCAAGAGACCCAGTACTTC.

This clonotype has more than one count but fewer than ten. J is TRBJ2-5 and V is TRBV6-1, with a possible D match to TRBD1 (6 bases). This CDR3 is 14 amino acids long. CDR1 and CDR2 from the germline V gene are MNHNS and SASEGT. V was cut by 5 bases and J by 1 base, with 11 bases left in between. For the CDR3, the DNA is TGTGCCAGCAGTACCAACAGGGTCCAAGAGACCCAGTACTTC. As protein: CASSTNRVQETQYF.